This T cell receptor (beta chain) was sequenced in a study of T cell responses to AZD1222 COVID-19 vaccine. Findings and caveats of the study: Seropositive status at baseline applied to only 5 or 6 AZD1222 recipients. Unmutated variant regions reportedly attract nearly half of all spike-specific TCRs.

With respect to this clone: As yet, its antigen is unknown.

CDR3 length: 16 residues. Germline V gene lookup returns CDR1 MRHNA and CDR2 SNTAGT. Trimming took off 6 bases at V and 7 bases at J, with 22 bases between the two ends. TCRdb keeps only in-frame clones here, not all; method: immunoSEQ multiplex PCR. In the table there are 99,000 or so clones, over 75% of which are singletons. Sequences were derived from peripheral blood, sampled on day 0 of AZD1222 vaccination. The V gene is TRBV6-4, the J gene TRBJ2-1, with D possibly matching TRBD1 (5 bases). This sequence was found in an adult in good health. The CDR3 reads CASSLSRDEVRNEQFF. CDR3 coding DNA: TGTGCCAGCAGCCTATCCAGGGATGAGGTACGGAATGAGCAGTTCTTC.